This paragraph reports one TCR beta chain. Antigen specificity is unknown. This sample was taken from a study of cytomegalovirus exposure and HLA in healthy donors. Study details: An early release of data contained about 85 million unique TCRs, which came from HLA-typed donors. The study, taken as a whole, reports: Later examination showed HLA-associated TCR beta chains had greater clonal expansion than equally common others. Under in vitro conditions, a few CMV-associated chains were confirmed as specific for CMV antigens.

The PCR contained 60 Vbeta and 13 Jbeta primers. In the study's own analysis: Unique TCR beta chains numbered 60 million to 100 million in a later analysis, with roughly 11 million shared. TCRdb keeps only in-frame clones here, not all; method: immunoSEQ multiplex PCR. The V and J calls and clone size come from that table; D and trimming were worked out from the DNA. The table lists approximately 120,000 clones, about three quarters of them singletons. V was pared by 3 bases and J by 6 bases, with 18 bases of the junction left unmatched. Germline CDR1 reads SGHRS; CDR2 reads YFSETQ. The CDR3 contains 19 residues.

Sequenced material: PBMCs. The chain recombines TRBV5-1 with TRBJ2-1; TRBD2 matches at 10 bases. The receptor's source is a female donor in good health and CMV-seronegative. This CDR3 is CASSSLGLAGAVVGNEQFF. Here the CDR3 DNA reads TGCGCCAGCAGCTCCCTCGGGCTAGCGGGAGCGGTGGTGGGCAATGAGCAGTTCTTC.